Frequency places the clone carrying this T cell receptor (beta chain) as medium-sized. Its specificity is unknown. This CDR3 is 14 amino acids long. CDR1 and CDR2 from the germline V gene are MNHNS and SASEGT. Multiplex touch-down PCR amplified TRB using TRB-A and TRB-B pools in one tube. TCRdb reprocessed the multiplex PCR reads and keeps a single row for each CDR3 protein, giving no DNA. In total, the table holds roughly 3,100 distinct CDR3 sequences. This record comes from a study of T cell clusters in autoimmune cytopenias. Study findings and constraints: Clustering suggested that physiological T cell clusters were missing in primary autoimmune cytopenia patients. Functional roles of the in silico T cell clusters still await experimental validation. Comparing secondary cytopenia with chronic lymphocytic leukemia showed no cluster-lack signature, apparently masked by lymphoma repertoire. TRB repertoire shifts in secondary cytopenia and chronic lymphocytic leukemia mostly reflected lymphoma, not autoimmunity.

TRB amplification used approximately 0.25 ug of peripheral blood genomic DNA. The receptor was isolated from a human donor with an autoimmune cytopenia or autoimmune hepatitis (not recorded which). This chain uses TRBV6-1 with TRBJ2-1; with no DNA, the TCRdb D assignment of TRBD2 cannot be verified. Sequencing used peripheral blood. The CDR3 loop is CASRTSGGKDEQFF.